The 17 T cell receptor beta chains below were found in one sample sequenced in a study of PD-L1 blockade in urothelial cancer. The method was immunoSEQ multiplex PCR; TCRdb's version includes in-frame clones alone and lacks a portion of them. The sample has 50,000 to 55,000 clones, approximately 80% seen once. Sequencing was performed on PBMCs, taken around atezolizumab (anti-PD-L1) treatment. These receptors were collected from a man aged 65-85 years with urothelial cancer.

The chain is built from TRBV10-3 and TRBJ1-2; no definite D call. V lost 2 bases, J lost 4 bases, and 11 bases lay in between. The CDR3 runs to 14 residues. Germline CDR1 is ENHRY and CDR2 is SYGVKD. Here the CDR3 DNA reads TGTGCCATCAGTGAGAATACGGAGATCTATGGCTACACCTTC. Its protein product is CAISENTEIYGYTF.

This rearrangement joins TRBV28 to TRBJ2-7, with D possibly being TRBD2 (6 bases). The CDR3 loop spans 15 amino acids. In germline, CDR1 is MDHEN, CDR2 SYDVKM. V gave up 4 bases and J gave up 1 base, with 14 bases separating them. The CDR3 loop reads CASSSPGGTSYEQYF. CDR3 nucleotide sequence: TGTGCCAGCAGTTCCCCGGGCGGGACGTCCTACGAGCAGTACTTC.

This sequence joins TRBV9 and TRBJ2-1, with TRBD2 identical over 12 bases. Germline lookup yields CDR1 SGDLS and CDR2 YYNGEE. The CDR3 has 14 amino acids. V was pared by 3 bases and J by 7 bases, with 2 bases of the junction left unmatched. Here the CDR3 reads CASSGTSGVNEQFF. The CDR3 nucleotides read TGTGCCAGCAGCGGGACTAGCGGGGTTAATGAGCAGTTCTTC.

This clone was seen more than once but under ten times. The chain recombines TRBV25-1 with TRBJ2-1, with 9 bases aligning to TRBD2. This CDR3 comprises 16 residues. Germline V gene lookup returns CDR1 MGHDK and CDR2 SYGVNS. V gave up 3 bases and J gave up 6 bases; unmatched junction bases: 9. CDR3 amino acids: CASSDPALAGLNEQFF. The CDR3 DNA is TGTGCCAGCAGTGACCCCGCACTAGCGGGCCTCAATGAGCAGTTCTTC. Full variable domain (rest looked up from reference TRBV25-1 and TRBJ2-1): EADIYQTPRYLVIGTGKKITLECSQTMGHDKMYWYQQDPGMELHLIHYSYGVNSTEKGDLSSESTVSRIRTEHFPLTLESARPSHTSQYLCASSDPALAGLNEQFFGPGTRLTVL.

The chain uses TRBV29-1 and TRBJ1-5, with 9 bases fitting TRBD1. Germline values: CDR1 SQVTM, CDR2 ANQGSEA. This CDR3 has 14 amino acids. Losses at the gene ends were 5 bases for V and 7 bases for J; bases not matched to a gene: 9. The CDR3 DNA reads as TGCAGCGTTAGTCCACAGGGGGCGGGACAGCCCCAGCATTTT. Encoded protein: CSVSPQGAGQPQHF.

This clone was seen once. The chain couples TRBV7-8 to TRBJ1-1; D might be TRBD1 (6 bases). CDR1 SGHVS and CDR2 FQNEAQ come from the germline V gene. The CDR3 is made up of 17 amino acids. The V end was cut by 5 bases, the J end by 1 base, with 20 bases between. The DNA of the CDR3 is TGTGCCAGCAGCCTCGAGGGGGTAAAGGTCGCGAACACTGAAGCTTTCTTT. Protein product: CASSLEGVKVANTEAFF.

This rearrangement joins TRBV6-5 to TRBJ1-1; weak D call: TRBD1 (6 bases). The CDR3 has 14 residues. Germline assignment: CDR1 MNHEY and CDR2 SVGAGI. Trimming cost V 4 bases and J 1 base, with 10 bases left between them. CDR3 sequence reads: CASSFARGNTEAFF. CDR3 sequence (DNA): TGTGCCAGCAGTTTCGCCAGGGGGAACACTGAAGCTTTCTTT.

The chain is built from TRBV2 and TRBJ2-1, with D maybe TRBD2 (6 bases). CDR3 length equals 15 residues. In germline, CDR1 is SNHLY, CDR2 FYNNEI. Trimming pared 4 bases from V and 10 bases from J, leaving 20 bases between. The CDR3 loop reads CASSGVEASAREQFF. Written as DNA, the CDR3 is TGTGCCAGCAGTGGGGTGGAGGCTAGCGCTAGGGAGCAGTTCTTC.

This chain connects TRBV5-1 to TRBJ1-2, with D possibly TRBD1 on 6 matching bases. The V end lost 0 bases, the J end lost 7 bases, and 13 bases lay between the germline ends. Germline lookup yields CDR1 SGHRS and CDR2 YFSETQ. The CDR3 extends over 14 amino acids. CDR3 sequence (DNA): TGCGCCAGCAGCTTGGAGCCAGGGGTCGCTGGCTACACCTTC. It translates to CASSLEPGVAGYTF. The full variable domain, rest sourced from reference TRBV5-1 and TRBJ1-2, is KAGVTQTPRYLIKTRGQQVTLSCSPISGHRSVSWYQQTPGQGLQFLFEYFSETQRNKGNFPGRFSGRQFSNSRSEMNVSTLELGDSALYLCASSLEPGVAGYTFGSGTRLTVV.

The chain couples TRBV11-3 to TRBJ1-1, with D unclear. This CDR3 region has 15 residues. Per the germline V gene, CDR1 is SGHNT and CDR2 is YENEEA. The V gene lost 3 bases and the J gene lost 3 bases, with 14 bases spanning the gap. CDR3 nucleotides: TGTGCCAGCAGCTTTGACCCCCGGCGGCACACTGAAGCTTTCTTT. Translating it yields CASSFDPRRHTEAFF.

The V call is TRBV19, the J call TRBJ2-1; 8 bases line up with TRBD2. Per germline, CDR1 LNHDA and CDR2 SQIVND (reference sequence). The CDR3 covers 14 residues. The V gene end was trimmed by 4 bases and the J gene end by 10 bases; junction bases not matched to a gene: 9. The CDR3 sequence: CASSTGAGVIEQFF. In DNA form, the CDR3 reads TGTGCCAGTAGTACCGGAGCGGGAGTCATCGAGCAGTTCTTC.

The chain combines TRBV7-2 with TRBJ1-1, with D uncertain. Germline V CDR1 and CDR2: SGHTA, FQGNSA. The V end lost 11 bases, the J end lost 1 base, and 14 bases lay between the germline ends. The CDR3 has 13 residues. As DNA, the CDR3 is TGTGCCTCAAAGAACTTTCCGAACACTGAAGCTTTCTTT. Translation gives CASKNFPNTEAFF.

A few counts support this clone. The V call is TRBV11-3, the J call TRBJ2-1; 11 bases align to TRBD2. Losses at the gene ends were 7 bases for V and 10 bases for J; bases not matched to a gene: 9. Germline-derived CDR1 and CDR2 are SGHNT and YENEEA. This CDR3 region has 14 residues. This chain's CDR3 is CASTPLAGGREQFF. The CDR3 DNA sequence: TGTGCCAGCACCCCGCTAGCGGGAGGTCGGGAGCAGTTCTTC.

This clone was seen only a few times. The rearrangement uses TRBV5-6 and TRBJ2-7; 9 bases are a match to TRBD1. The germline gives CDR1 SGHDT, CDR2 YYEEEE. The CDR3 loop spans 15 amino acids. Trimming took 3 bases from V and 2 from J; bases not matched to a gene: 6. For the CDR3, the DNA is TGTGCCAGCAGCTCGGGACAGGGTCTTCCCTACGAGCAGTACTTC. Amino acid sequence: CASSSGQGLPYEQYF.

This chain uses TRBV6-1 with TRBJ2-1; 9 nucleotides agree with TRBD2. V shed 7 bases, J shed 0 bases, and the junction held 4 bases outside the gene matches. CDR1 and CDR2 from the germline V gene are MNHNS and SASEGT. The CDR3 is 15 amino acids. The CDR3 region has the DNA TGTGCCAGCACCCTAGCGGGGAGCTCCTACAATGAGCAGTTCTTC. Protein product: CASTLAGSSYNEQFF.

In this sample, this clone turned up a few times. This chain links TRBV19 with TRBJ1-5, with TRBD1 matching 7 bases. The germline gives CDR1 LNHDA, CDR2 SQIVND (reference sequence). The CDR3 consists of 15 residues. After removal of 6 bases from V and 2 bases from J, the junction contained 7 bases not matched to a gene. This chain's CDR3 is CASSTGEARNQPQHF. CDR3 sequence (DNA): TGTGCCAGTAGCACAGGGGAAGCCCGCAATCAGCCCCAGCATTTT.

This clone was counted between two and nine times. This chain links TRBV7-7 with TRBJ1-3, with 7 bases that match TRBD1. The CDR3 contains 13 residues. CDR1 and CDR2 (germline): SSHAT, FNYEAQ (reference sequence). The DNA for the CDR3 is TGTGCGGTATGGGACAGACTAGGAAACACCATATATTTT. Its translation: CAVWDRLGNTIYF.